Each of the 5 T cell receptor beta chains below was sequenced from the same sample in a study of blood T cell repertoires in COVID-19. Repertoires were generated with immunoSEQ multiplex PCR, while TCRdb's copy carries only in-frame clones and drops some. The sample lists some 10,000 clones; around nine tenths were seen once. The sequenced material came from peripheral blood. All receptors derive from a woman aged 60-75 years with active COVID-19.

This clone was counted once. The chain links TRBV5-4 to TRBJ1-5; D unclear. Germline lookup yields CDR1 SGHNT and CDR2 YYREEE (reference sequence). V was clipped by 4 bases and J by 0 bases, with 17 bases between them. The CDR3 has 17 amino acids. The chain's CDR3 is CASSHGPRAGSNQPQHF. CDR3 in DNA: TGTGCCAGCAGCCACGGTCCCAGAGCAGGTAGCAATCAGCCCCAGCATTTT.

This chain links TRBV2 with TRBJ1-2, with no clear D. Trimming stripped 2 bases from V and 0 bases from J, with 4 bases between. CDR1 is SNHLY, CDR2 FYNNEI, per germline. The CDR3 covers 13 residues. CDR3: CASSELSNYGYTF. The CDR3 nucleotides read TGTGCCAGCAGTGAACTTTCTAACTATGGCTACACCTTC.

The V and J genes are TRBV5-1 and TRBJ1-4, with a weak D call TRBD1 (5 bases). V was clipped by 10 bases and J by 7 bases, with 17 bases between them. Germline assignment: CDR1 SGHRS and CDR2 YFSETQ. This CDR3 has 13 residues. As DNA, the CDR3 is TGCGCCTCCCGCACCCGACAGACTGAAAAACTGTTTTTT. Its translation: CASRTRQTEKLFF.

The chain recombines TRBV14 with TRBJ2-1, with D hard to call. Germline CDR1 is SGHDN and CDR2 is FVKESK. The V gene lost 0 bases and the J gene lost 10 bases, with 7 bases spanning the gap. The CDR3 contains 12 residues. CDR3 protein: CASSQDGDEQFF. For the CDR3, the DNA is TGTGCCAGCAGCCAAGATGGAGACGAGCAGTTCTTC.

The V and J genes are TRBV6-1 and TRBJ1-1; 7 positions match TRBD1. In germline, CDR1 is MNHNS, CDR2 SASEGT. This CDR3 has 13 residues. V trimming: 3 bases; J trimming: 5 bases; junction bases outside the gene matches: 3. CDR3 residues: CASSDRGRTEAFF. The CDR3 nucleotides are TGTGCCAGCAGTGACAGGGGGAGGACTGAAGCTTTCTTT.